Shown below are 27 T cell receptor beta chains from a single sample sequenced in a study of post-analysis software for immune sequencing data. Study-level results: Four to six TRBV segments were more frequent in patients than controls; TRBV5-6, TRBV5-1 and TRBV20-1 belonged to this group.

Their antigens are not known. Tagging with unique molecular identifiers was a feature of the TCR beta cDNA libraries. TCRdb recomputed calls from the PCR reads with MiXCR, one row per CDR3 protein. The sample lists hundreds of thousands of distinct CDR3 sequences; about 53% were seen once. Source material: blood. These receptor sequences come from a girl aged 5 to 17 with multiple sclerosis.

CDR3: CASSAQGSEEQYF. The DNA for the CDR3 is TGTGCCAGCAGCGCACAGGGGTCGGAAGAGCAGTACTTC. This sequence joins TRBV7-3 and TRBJ2-4; 7 bases line up with TRBD1. Trimming at V came to 5 bases and at J to 13 bases, leaving 11 bases not matched to a gene. CDR1 and CDR2 from the germline V gene are SGHTA and FQGTGA. The CDR3 extends over 13 amino acids.

V is TRBV30 and J is TRBJ2-4, with D perhaps TRBD2 (6 bases). CDR1 and CDR2 from the germline V gene are GTSNPN and SVGIG (reference sequence). Trimming removed 0 bases from V and 13 bases from J, with 13 bases in between. There are 12 residues in the CDR3. The CDR3 is CAWSVRGWEQYF. CDR3 bases: TGTGCCTGGAGTGTACGGGGGTGGGAGCAGTACTTC.

The chain carries TRBV7-9 and TRBJ2-7, with D perhaps TRBD1 or TRBD2 (7 bases each). Looked up from germline, CDR1 is SEHNR and CDR2 is FQNEAQ (reference sequence). V gave up 4 bases and J gave up 4 bases, with 29 bases separating them. The CDR3 extends over 19 amino acids. This CDR3 is CASSSGGRQGRPNSYEQYF. CDR3 nucleotide sequence: TGTGCCAGCAGCTCGGGAGGCCGACAGGGAAGACCGAACTCGTACGAGCAGTACTTC.

The rearrangement joins TRBV20-1 to TRBJ1-5, with 8 nucleotides matching TRBD1. Germline lookup yields CDR1 DFQATT and CDR2 SNEGSKA (reference sequence). This CDR3 is 17 amino acids long. V trimming: 0 bases; J trimming: 7 bases; junction bases outside the gene matches: 14. The CDR3 is CSARDATLGQGGQPQHF. The CDR3 nucleotides read TGCAGTGCTAGAGACGCAACTTTAGGACAGGGTGGACAGCCCCAGCATTTT.

A few counts support this clonotype. V usage is TRBV5-1 and J usage is TRBJ2-4; D uncertain. Deletions cut 1 base from V and 0 bases from J, with 11 bases between. The CDR3 runs 16 residues. Germline CDR1 reads SGHRS; CDR2 reads YFSETQ. In DNA form, the CDR3 reads TGCGCCAGCAGCTTGAGACCGACTCTAGCCAAAAACATTCAGTACTTC. This translates into CASSLRPTLAKNIQYF.

The chain carries TRBV7-9 and TRBJ2-3; possibly TRBD1 or TRBD2 for D (5 bases each). The V end lost 3 bases, the J end lost 6 bases, and 22 bases lay between the germline ends. Germline assignment: CDR1 SEHNR and CDR2 FQNEAQ (reference sequence). The CDR3 has 17 amino acids. The DNA of the CDR3 is TGTGCCAGCAGCTTCCGTTCTCCTAGCCCGAAGGGGGATACGCAGTATTTT. Translating it yields CASSFRSPSPKGDTQYF.

This clonotype was seen a handful of times. The rearrangement links TRBV29-1 to TRBJ2-5; D not resolved. The germline V gene has CDR1 SQVTM and CDR2 ANQGSEA. This CDR3 is 10 amino acids long. The ends were cut back, 6 bases at V and 2 bases at J, with 4 bases in the middle. Here the CDR3 DNA reads TGCAGCGTCCAACAAGAGACCCAGTACTTC. Residues: CSVQQETQYF.

The chain employs TRBV7-9 and TRBJ2-7, with 11 bases lining up with TRBD2. This CDR3 region has 15 residues. V was pared by 3 bases and J by 2 bases, with 3 bases of the junction left unmatched. The germline V gene encodes CDR1 SEHNR and CDR2 FQNEAQ (reference sequence). CDR3 in DNA: TGTGCCAGCAGCTTTTTTAGCGGGGGGGCCTACGAGCAGTACTTC. Encoded protein: CASSFFSGGAYEQYF.

The chain combines TRBV20-1 with TRBJ2-3; TRBD1 matches at 9 bases. The ends lost 6 bases at V and 1 base at J; junction bases unmatched: 5. CDR3 length: 14 residues. Germline V gene lookup returns CDR1 DFQATT and CDR2 SNEGSKA (reference sequence). The CDR3 DNA reads TGCAGTGCCAAGACAGGGGGAGGCACAGATACGCAGTATTTT. Its translation is CSAKTGGGTDTQYF.

This chain connects TRBV10-3 to TRBJ2-5, with TRBD1 identical over 8 bases. Judging by the DNA end, TRBJ2-7 fits better; the J call may be wrong. CDR1 is ENHRY and CDR2 is SYGVKD in the germline V gene. The CDR3 is 14 residues long. In DNA, the CDR3 is TGTGCCATCAGCCCGCTCGGACAGGGCCTCGAGCAGTACTTC. Protein sequence: CAISPLGQGLEQYF.

Regarding this clonotype: One end of the junction fails to match germline, which may point to a read error. The chain is built from TRBV7-7 and TRBJ2-7; a weak D match, TRBD2 (5 bases). The length of the CDR3 is 15 residues. The V gene's germline CDR1 is SSHAT and CDR2 FNYEAQ (reference sequence). The CDR3 region is CASSLGSGNTYEQYF. CDR3 in DNA: TGTGCTAGCAGCTTAGGGTCCGGGAATACCTACGAGCAGTACTTC. The full variable domain, rest sourced from reference TRBV7-7 and TRBJ2-7, is GAGVSQSPRYKVTKRGQDVTLRCDPISSHATLYWYQQALGQGPEFLTYFNYEAQPDKSGLPSDRFSAERPEGSISTLTIQRTEQRDSAMYRCASSLGSGNTYEQYFGPGTRLTVT.

The chain joins TRBV7-9 to TRBJ1-1; D remains ambiguous. V was pared by 2 bases and J by 7 bases, with 14 bases between. Germline-derived CDR1 and CDR2 are SEHNR and FQNEAQ (reference sequence). This CDR3 contains 14 residues. For the CDR3, the DNA is TGTGCCAGCAGCTTACCCGTGAGGACGGATGAAGCTTTCTTT. Amino acid sequence: CASSLPVRTDEAFF. The full variable domain, with the rest looked up from reference TRBV7-9 and TRBJ1-1, is DTGVSQNPRHKITKRGQNVTFRCDPISEHNRLYWYRQTLGQGPEFLTYFQNEAQLEKSRLLSDRFSAERPKGSFSTLEIQRTEQGDSAMYLCASSLPVRTDEAFFGQGTRLTVV.

This chain connects TRBV20-1 to TRBJ2-1, with TRBD2 identical over 7 bases. This CDR3 is built from 11 residues. Germline V gives CDR1 DFQATT, CDR2 SNEGSKA (reference sequence). Trimming took 0 bases from V and 15 from J; bases not matched to a gene: 5. The CDR3 spells CSAREAGVWFF. CDR3 sequence (DNA): TGCAGTGCTAGAGAGGCGGGAGTGTGGTTCTTC.

This clonotype was seen a handful of times. This chain joins TRBV5-1 and TRBJ2-4; D gene unclear. V lost 0 bases, J lost 1 base, and 11 bases lay in between. CDR1 SGHRS and CDR2 YFSETQ come from the germline V gene. This CDR3 has 16 residues. DNA of the CDR3: TGCGCCAGCAGCTTGGACAGCCTTTTGGCCAAAAACATTCAGTACTTC. Translated, it gives CASSLDSLLAKNIQYF.

The rearrangement links TRBV9 to TRBJ1-2; D is uncertain. The germline V and J ends were trimmed by 7 bases and 6 bases, with 13 bases remaining between them. Germline CDR1 and CDR2: SGDLS and YYNGEE. The CDR3 spans 12 residues. The CDR3: CASHGHTDGYTF. CDR3 in DNA: TGTGCCAGCCACGGCCATACTGATGGCTACACCTTC. The entire variable domain, with the rest obtained from reference TRBV9 and TRBJ1-2, is as follows: DSGVTQTPKHLITATGQRVTLRCSPRSGDLSVYWYQQSLDQGLQFLIQYYNGEERAKGNILERFSAQQFPDLHSELNLSSLELGDSALYFCASHGHTDGYTFGSGTRLTVV.

This clonotype has a handful of counts. The genes are TRBV7-9 and TRBJ1-2; 9 bases are a match to TRBD1. Trimming removed 4 bases from V and 6 bases from J; junction bases left unmatched: 9. The CDR3 extends over 15 amino acids. The germline V gene has CDR1 SEHNR and CDR2 FQNEAQ (reference sequence). The CDR3 DNA reads TGTGCCAGCAGCTCCGTCCCGGGACAGGGAGATGGCTACACCTTC. Translation gives CASSSVPGQGDGYTF.

The gene calls are TRBV5-1 and TRBJ2-5, with 10 bases aligning to TRBD2. In germline, CDR1 is SGHRS, CDR2 YFSETQ. Trimming took 2 bases from V and 5 from J; bases not matched to a gene: 9. The CDR3 is made up of 16 amino acids. For the CDR3, the DNA is TGCGCCAGCAGCTTCCTAGCGGGGGTCAACGCGGAGACCCAGTACTTC. This gives the protein CASSFLAGVNAETQYF.

The chain employs TRBV29-1 and TRBJ1-1, with D hard to call. Germline values: CDR1 SQVTM, CDR2 ANQGSEA. This CDR3 has 14 residues. Between the trimmed V and J ends, which lost 4 bases and 0 bases, there was a span of 12 bases. This CDR3 is CSVGGVSMNTEAFF. The CDR3, as DNA: TGCAGCGTTGGTGGTGTCAGTATGAACACTGAAGCTTTCTTT.

Of note for this clonotype: A junction boundary mismatches the germline segment, possibly from a read error. This sequence joins TRBV2 and TRBJ2-5; D gene unclear. The germline CDR1 and CDR2 sequences are SNHLY and FYNNEI. The CDR3 covers 13 residues. The CDR3 is CASSEALGETQYF. The CDR3 bases are TGTGCCAGCAGCGAAGCGCTCGGAGAGACCCAGTACTTC.

This clonotype was detected once. The rearrangement links TRBV5-5 to TRBJ1-5; no reliable D call. Germline values: CDR1 SGHKS, CDR2 YYEKEE (reference sequence). The CDR3 loop spans 15 amino acids. V gave up 5 bases and J gave up 0 bases, with 12 bases separating them. CDR3 DNA sequence: TGTGCCAGCAGACTGGACCTACCTAGCAATCAGCCCCAGCATTTT. This sequence encodes CASRLDLPSNQPQHF.

The DNA of the CDR3 is TGTGCCACGCGGGACAGCCAAACTAATGAAAAACTGTTTTTT. Translated, it gives CATRDSQTNEKLFF. The rearrangement uses TRBV19 and TRBJ1-4, with TRBD1 matching over 7 bases. Germline-derived CDR1 and CDR2 are LNHDA and SQIVND (reference sequence). This CDR3 contains 14 residues. V lost 10 bases, J lost 1 base, and 6 bases stayed unmatched.

The chain links TRBV5-1 to TRBJ2-2, with 9 bases fitting TRBD1. Looked up from germline, CDR1 is SGHRS and CDR2 is YFSETQ. This CDR3 contains 16 residues. V shed 7 bases and J 1 base; nucleotides not matched to a gene: 8. CDR3 sequence: CASHPGDRENTGELFF. The CDR3 nucleotides are TGCGCCAGCCATCCCGGGGACAGGGAGAACACCGGGGAGCTGTTTTTT.

The rearrangement joins TRBV5-1 to TRBJ2-1; 8 bases align to TRBD2. CDR3 length: 13 amino acids. V shed 3 bases, J shed 9 bases, and the junction held 5 bases outside the gene matches. The germline CDR1 and CDR2 sequences are SGHRS and YFSETQ. CDR3 nucleotide sequence: TGCGCCAGCAGCTCGGGACTAGTTGGTGAGCAGTTCTTC. Protein product: CASSSGLVGEQFF. The complete variable domain, with remaining parts taken from reference TRBV5-1 and TRBJ2-1, reads KAGVTQTPRYLIKTRGQQVTLSCSPISGHRSVSWYQQTPGQGLQFLFEYFSETQRNKGNFPGRFSGRQFSNSRSEMNVSTLELGDSALYLCASSSGLVGEQFFGPGTRLTVL.

J is TRBJ2-5 and V is TRBV7-3; the D is unclear. This CDR3 has 13 residues. Between the trimmed V and J ends, which lost 1 base and 1 base, there was a span of 4 bases. Germline lookup yields CDR1 SGHTA and CDR2 FQGTGA. This chain's CDR3 is CASSLIPQETQYF. DNA for the CDR3: TGTGCCAGCAGCTTAATACCCCAAGAGACCCAGTACTTC.

This clonotype was detected only once. The rearrangement links TRBV2 to TRBJ2-1; 7 nucleotides align to TRBD2. The V gene's germline CDR1 is SNHLY and CDR2 FYNNEI. Unmatched junction bases numbered 4, after V lost 6 bases and J lost 8 bases. CDR3 size: 12 residues. This CDR3 is CASSRDYDEQFF. CDR3 in DNA: TGTGCCAGCAGCCGGGACTATGATGAGCAGTTCTTC.

This clonotype turned up a few times. The chain recombines TRBV29-1 with TRBJ2-5, with TRBD1 matching 12 bases. The V and J ends lost 4 bases and 4 bases, in that order; junction bases with no gene match: 4. Looked up from germline, CDR1 is SQVTM and CDR2 is ANQGSEA. This CDR3 is 14 amino acids long. DNA of the CDR3: TGCAGCGTTGTCGGGACAGGGGGCCTAGAGACCCAGTACTTC. Amino acid sequence: CSVVGTGGLETQYF. The complete variable domain, with remaining parts taken from reference TRBV29-1 and TRBJ2-5, reads SAVISQKPSRDICQRGTSLTIQCQVDSQVTMMFWYRQQPGQSLTLIATANQGSEATYESGFVIDKFPISRPNLTFSTLTVSNMSPEDSSIYLCSVVGTGGLETQYFGPGTRLLVL.

The rearrangement joins TRBV29-1 to TRBJ2-3, with a tentative D call TRBD1 (7 bases). The CDR3 is made up of 15 amino acids. V gave up 1 base and J gave up 5 bases, with 16 bases separating them. Per the germline V gene, CDR1 is SQVTM and CDR2 is ANQGSEA. This CDR3 is CSVEARGTAKDTQYF. CDR3 bases: TGCAGCGTTGAAGCCCGGGGGACAGCTAAAGATACGCAGTATTTT.